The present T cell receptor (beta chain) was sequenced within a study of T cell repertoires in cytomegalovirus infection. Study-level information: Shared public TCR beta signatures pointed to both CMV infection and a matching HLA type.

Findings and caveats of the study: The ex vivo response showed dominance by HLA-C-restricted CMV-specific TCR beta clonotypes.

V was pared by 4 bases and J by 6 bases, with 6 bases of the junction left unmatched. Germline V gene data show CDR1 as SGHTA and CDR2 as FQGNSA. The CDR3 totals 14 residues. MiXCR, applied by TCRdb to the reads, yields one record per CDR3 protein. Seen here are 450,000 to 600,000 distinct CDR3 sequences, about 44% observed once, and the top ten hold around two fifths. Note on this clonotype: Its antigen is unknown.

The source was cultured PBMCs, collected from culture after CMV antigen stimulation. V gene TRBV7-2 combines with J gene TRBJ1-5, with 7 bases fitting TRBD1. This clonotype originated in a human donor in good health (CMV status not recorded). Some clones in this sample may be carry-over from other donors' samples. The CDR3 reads CASSSRQGRQPQHF. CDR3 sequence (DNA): TGTGCCAGCAGCTCCCGACAGGGTCGTCAGCCCCAGCATTTT.